These 3 T cell receptor beta chains share one sample of origin, sequenced in a study of blood T cell repertoires in COVID-19. Repertoires were generated with immunoSEQ multiplex PCR, while TCRdb's copy carries only in-frame clones and drops some. The sample lists over 110,000 clones; about 80% were seen once. Sequenced input: PBMCs or T cells enriched from blood (not recorded which). Receptors were obtained from a man aged 50 or older in a cohort exposed to, infected with or recovered from COVID-19 (not recorded which).

The chain combines TRBV19 with TRBJ2-2; TRBD1 aligns across 7 bases. The CDR3 consists of 14 residues. The V segment lost 7 bases and the J segment 5 bases; nucleotides outside the gene matches: 7. Germline CDR1 LNHDA, CDR2 SQIVND (reference sequence). This CDR3 reads CASTRQGWTGELFF. Written as DNA, the CDR3 is TGTGCCAGTACCCGACAGGGATGGACCGGGGAGCTGTTTTTT.

The rearrangement uses TRBV20-1 and TRBJ2-7; perhaps TRBD1 as D (5 bases). Germline values: CDR1 DFQATT, CDR2 SNEGSKA (reference sequence). V was shortened by 7 bases and J by 5 bases, with 12 bases between the two germline ends. The CDR3 has 11 residues. This CDR3 is CSGLGPHEQYF. The CDR3 coding sequence is TGCAGTGGACTGGGGCCCCACGAGCAGTACTTC.

V and J are TRBV9 and TRBJ1-2; TRBD1 matches at 7 bases. Germline V gene lookup returns CDR1 SGDLS and CDR2 YYNGEE. Trimming at V came to 3 bases and at J to 7 bases, leaving 21 bases not matched to a gene. The CDR3 contains 18 residues. The CDR3: CASSAGFEGDSLWSGYTF. The CDR3 DNA sequence: TGTGCCAGCAGCGCGGGTTTCGAAGGGGACAGCCTATGGAGTGGCTACACCTTC.